The TCR beta chain described here comes from a study of T cells in Graves' hyperthyroidism and ophthalmopathy. Study-wide points: Ophthalmopathy and stable hyperthyroidism were told apart by a 13 V-J model. Blood also held most thyroid clonotypes expanded beyond 0.001.

Stable disease denoted Graves' hyperthyroidism without ophthalmopathy progression within 18 months. Fresh 10 ml peripheral blood yielded PBMCs. Researchers amplified the TCR beta CDR3 regions from RNA transcripts. Initially, a first-round RT-PCR of the TCR CDR3 employed the HTBI primer set. TCRdb itself ran the multiplex PCR reads through MiXCR, one entry per CDR3 protein. The sample lists 300,000 to 350,000 distinct CDR3 sequences, 15% to 20% occurring once. This clonotype was observed many times. Its antigen remains unknown. One end of the junction fails to match germline, which may point to a read error. Sequenced material: blood. This clonotype was obtained from a woman between 45 and 60 years old with Graves' hyperthyroidism.

CDR3 loop: CASSPSGTTDTQYF. CDR3 nucleotide sequence: TGCGCCAGCAGCCCTAGCGGGACCACAGATACGCAGTATTTT. The rearrangement links TRBV27 to TRBJ2-3, with 9 bases that match TRBD2. The CDR3 has 14 residues. Germline CDR1 and CDR2: MNHEY and SMNVEV (reference sequence).